This TCR beta chain was profiled in a study of T-cell reconstitution after alpha-beta-depleted transplantation in children (dated by TCRdb to about 2016). Context from the whole study: Using TCR repertoire profiling, the study followed T-cell immune reconstitution in a quantitative way in children after TCRalphabeta/CD19-depleted allogeneic hematopoietic cell transplantation.

V and J are truncated by 0 bases and 2 bases respectively, leaving an intervening sequence of 10 bases. The cysteine opens and the phenylalanine closes a CDR3 of 15 amino acids. The only DNA kept is the CDR3, 45 bases in frame from the first base. Via the germline V gene, CDR1 is SGHRS and CDR2 YFSETQ. Library construction relied on PCR. The sequencer was an Illumina HiSeq 2500. To normalize quantification of the TCRbeta repertoire, the TCR libraries were built with molecular barcoding that relied on unique molecular identifiers. TCRdb trimmed public reads at Q25 via fastp, called clones via MiXCR and kept in-frame beta chains. Entries are consolidated by CDR3 protein sequence, retaining the most common genes and DNA. The table for this sample lists 600,000 to 700,000 distinct CDR3 sequences; 16% of them were counted only once. Of the sample, 1.1% falls within the top ten clones. This clonotype was counted only a few times. Its antigen remains unidentified. The record has no base qualities; no much larger clone is one base away.

Rearrangement joined TRBV5-1 to TRBJ2-3, and perhaps TRBD1 as D gene, on 5 matching bases. The source was PBMCs from the stem cell graft donor, collected from the stem cell graft. The receptor was isolated from a human donor who donated a stem cell graft to a child with acute myeloid leukemia. The base sequence is TGCGCCAGCAGCTTGGTAGGGGTCTTCACAGATACGCAGTATTTT. Its translation is CASSLVGVFTDTQYF.